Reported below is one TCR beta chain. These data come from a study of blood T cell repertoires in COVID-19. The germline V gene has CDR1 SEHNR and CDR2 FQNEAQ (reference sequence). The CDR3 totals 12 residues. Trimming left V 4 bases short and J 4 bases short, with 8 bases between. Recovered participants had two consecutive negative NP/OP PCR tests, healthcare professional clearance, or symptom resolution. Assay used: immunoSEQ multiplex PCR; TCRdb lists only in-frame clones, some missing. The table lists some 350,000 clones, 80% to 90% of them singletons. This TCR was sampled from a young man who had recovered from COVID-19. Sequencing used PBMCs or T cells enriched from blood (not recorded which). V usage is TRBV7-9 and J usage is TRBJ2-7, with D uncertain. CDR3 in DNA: TGTGCCAGCAGCTCCCTAGGTTACGAGCAGTACTTC. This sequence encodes CASSSLGYEQYF.